This T cell receptor (beta chain) originates from a study of blood T cell repertoires in COVID-19. As for the study in general: Sites in the United States, Italy and Spain provided acute and convalescent COVID-19 samples.

V was pared by 3 bases and J by 4 bases, with 6 bases of the junction left unmatched. The CDR3 loop spans 16 amino acids. Per the germline V gene, CDR1 is MNHEY and CDR2 is SMNVEV (reference sequence). Authors' processing steps: Amplifying reference gene primers gave estimates of nucleated cell counts. Here immunoSEQ multiplex PCR was the method, and the copy in TCRdb shows in-frame clones only, minus some. The DNA gave D and trimming, while V, J and clone size come from that table. The sample gives 130,000 to 150,000 clones, approximately 90% of which show up once; 1.2% is in the top ten. Participant age was roughly 18 to 95 years, and participants resided in fewer than 30 US areas.

The chain carries TRBV27 and TRBJ2-3; TRBD2 aligns across 11 bases. The sequenced sample was PBMCs or T cells enriched from blood (not recorded which). The clonotype was recovered from a woman aged 25 to 39 with acute COVID-19. For the CDR3, the DNA is TGTGCCAGCAGTTTTCGGCTAGCGGGAGGTCCAGATACGCAGTATTTT. Translated: CASSFRLAGGPDTQYF.